This T cell receptor (beta chain) was profiled in a study of cytomegalovirus exposure and HLA in healthy donors. Looking at the study overall: Sequencing of 150 million to 200 million T cells in an earlier analysis found about 120 million unique TCR beta sequences. The study, taken as a whole, reports: Beyond CMV serostatus, there was no information to go on about immune exposure.

Concerning this clone: Its antigen is not identified. Other DNA sequences from this sample encode an identical CDR3 as well.

Germline CDR1 reads LNHDA; CDR2 reads SQIVND (reference sequence). CDR3 length: 13 amino acids. The germline V and J ends were trimmed by 0 bases and 5 bases, with 7 bases remaining between them. The primer mix had 60 Vbeta and 13 Jbeta primers. Libraries were prepared by immunoSEQ multiplex PCR; TCRdb keeps only in-frame clonotypes and omits some of them. The sample holds about 200,000 clones; roughly three quarters are singletons and the top ten take about 1.8%. This chain connects TRBV19 to TRBJ1-2; D may be TRBD1 (6 bases). The specimen was PBMCs. This TCR was sampled from a man aged 50 or older in good health and CMV-seronegative. The CDR3 loop reads CASSIDRGYGYTF. As DNA, the CDR3 is TGTGCCAGTAGTATAGACAGGGGATATGGCTACACCTTC.